This T cell receptor (beta chain) was captured by sequencing in a study of a mutant IDH1 vaccine in newly diagnosed glioma. Study details: Beginning 4-6 weeks after radiotherapy alone, or with temozolomide cycles, vaccination took place. Prior therapy was radiotherapy, temozolomide, or both; most received both.

Indicated time point: week 11, during vaccination. In every dose of vaccine, 300 ug of mutant IDH1 20-mer peptide was given alongside topical imiquimod. Donors had new WHO grade 3 or 4 IDH1-mutant, ATRX-lost astrocytomas. Regarding the study as a whole: The occurrence of vaccine-induced immune responses was seen in more than 85% of patients.

A remark on this clone: Its target is unknown.

Method: immunoSEQ multiplex PCR; TCRdb's copy keeps in-frame clones and lacks some. Among about 61,000 clones listed, 80% were seen once. Per germline, CDR1 SNHLY and CDR2 FYNNEI. The CDR3 runs 14 residues. V was cut by 6 bases and J by 0 bases, with 12 bases left in between. The specimen was PBMCs, collected from a glioma patient whose treatment included an IDH1 peptide vaccine. This sequence was found in a man in his fifties with glioma. The rearrangement links TRBV2 to TRBJ2-7; a possible D gene is TRBD1 (5 bases). The CDR3 DNA follows: TGTGCCAGCAGAGGGGTCTACGGCTCCTACGAGCAGTACTTC. Amino acids: CASRGVYGSYEQYF.